The TCR beta chain described here comes from a study of CD8 T cells in ankylosing spondylitis. Study results and caveats: Within peripheral blood, clones linked to disease were CD8+ and relatively rare. Reportedly, disease-linked clones are significantly enriched in ankylosing spondylitis patients' matched synovial fluid. What appeared characteristic of ankylosing spondylitis blood was a TCR beta motif of 7 or 8 highly homologous variants.

This clonotype was counted ten times or more. Its antigen is not known. As the method for making TCR beta libraries, quantitative 5'-RACE with molecular barcodes was used. TCRdb reprocessed the 5' RACE reads via MiXCR and lists one record per CDR3 protein. The sample lists approximately 140,000 distinct CDR3 sequences, approximately 9.9% occurring once. What was sequenced was blood, either unsorted or a sorted T cell fraction (not recorded which). This receptor was taken from a male donor with ankylosing spondylitis or in good health (not recorded which).

The CDR3 loop reads CASSVGSSGNTIYF. CDR3 sequence (DNA): TGTGCCAGCAGCGTTGGCAGCTCTGGAAACACCATATATTTT. The V and J genes are TRBV9 and TRBJ1-3, with unresolved D. The CDR3 sequence is 14 residues long. Germline V CDR1 and CDR2: SGDLS, YYNGEE. Trimming pared 2 bases from V and 0 bases from J, leaving 6 bases between.